The 2 T cell receptor beta chains reported below all come from one sample, sequenced in a study of vaccination and CD4 T cells after COVID-19. The Oncomine TCR Beta short-read assay was what sequenced the DNA obtained from cultured CD4+ T cells. TCRdb independently ran MiXCR on the PCR reads; one entry per CDR3 protein. The data contain about 15,000 distinct CDR3 sequences, 55% to 85% of them singletons. Treatment reported: approximately nine-day PBMC culture with coronavirus spike peptide pools or control peptides (ViraFEST assay). Which antigens these TCRs recognize remains unknown. The source material was CD4+ T cells from blood, cultured in vitro. The receptor source for this set is a human donor who had recovered from COVID-19.

This clonotype occurred once. The chain is built from TRBV20-1 and TRBJ2-7; D might be TRBD1 (5 bases). V lost 0 bases, J lost 3 bases, and 15 bases lay in between. CDR3 size: 15 residues. From germline, CDR1 is DFQATT and CDR2 SNEGSKA (reference sequence). The CDR3 nucleotides are TGCAGTGCTAGAGATTCGGGCAGGGTCCTCTACGAGCAGTACTTC. The encoded protein is CSARDSGRVLYEQYF.

The V gene is TRBV20-1, the J gene TRBJ2-7; D is uncertain. Germline loops: CDR1 DFQATT, CDR2 SNEGSKA (reference sequence). The CDR3 is made up of 15 amino acids. V shed 1 base and J shed 0 bases, with 13 bases lying between them. CDR3 in amino acids: CSARGSETGSYEQYF. The DNA of the CDR3 is TGCAGTGCTAGAGGGAGTGAGACTGGCTCCTACGAGCAGTACTTC.